This T cell receptor (beta chain) emerged from a study of blood T cell repertoires in COVID-19. The table came from immunoSEQ multiplex PCR; TCRdb's copy has only in-frame clones and leaves some out. The sample has about 130,000 clones, approximately 82% seen once. The CDR3 totals 15 residues. V was trimmed by 4 bases and J by 4 bases, leaving 17 bases between them. From germline, CDR1 is SGDLS and CDR2 YYNGEE. Sequencing was carried out using peripheral blood. The clonotype was recovered from a middle-aged man with active or convalescent COVID-19. V usage is TRBV9 and J usage is TRBJ1-2; no definite D call. The CDR3, as DNA: TGTGCCAGCAGCTTAAATACAGTAAGCCTCTATGGCTACACCTTC. The encoded protein is CASSLNTVSLYGYTF.